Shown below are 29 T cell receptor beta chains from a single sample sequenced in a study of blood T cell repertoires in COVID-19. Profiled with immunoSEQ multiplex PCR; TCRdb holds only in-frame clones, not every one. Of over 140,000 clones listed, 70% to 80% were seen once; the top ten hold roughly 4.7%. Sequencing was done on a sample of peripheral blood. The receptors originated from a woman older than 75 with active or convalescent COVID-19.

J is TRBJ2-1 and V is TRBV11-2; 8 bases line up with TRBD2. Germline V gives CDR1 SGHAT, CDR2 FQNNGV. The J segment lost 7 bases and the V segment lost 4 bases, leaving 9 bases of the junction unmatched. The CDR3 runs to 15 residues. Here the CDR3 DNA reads TGTGCCAGCAGCTCCCTTACGGGGGGGATTAATGAGCAGTTCTTC. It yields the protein CASSSLTGGINEQFF.

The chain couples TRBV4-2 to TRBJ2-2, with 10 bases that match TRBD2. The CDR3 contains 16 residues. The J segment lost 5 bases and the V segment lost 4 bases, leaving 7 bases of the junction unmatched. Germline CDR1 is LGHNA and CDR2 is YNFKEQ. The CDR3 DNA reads TGTGCCAGCAGCCCGAGCGGGGGGGCGTTGACCGGGGAGCTGTTTTTT. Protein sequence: CASSPSGGALTGELFF.

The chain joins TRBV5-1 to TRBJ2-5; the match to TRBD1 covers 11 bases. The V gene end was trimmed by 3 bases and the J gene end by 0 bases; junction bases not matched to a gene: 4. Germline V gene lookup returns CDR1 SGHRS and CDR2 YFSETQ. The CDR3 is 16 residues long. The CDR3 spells CASSSWTGGNQETQYF. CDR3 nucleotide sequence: TGCGCCAGCAGCTCCTGGACAGGGGGCAACCAAGAGACCCAGTACTTC.

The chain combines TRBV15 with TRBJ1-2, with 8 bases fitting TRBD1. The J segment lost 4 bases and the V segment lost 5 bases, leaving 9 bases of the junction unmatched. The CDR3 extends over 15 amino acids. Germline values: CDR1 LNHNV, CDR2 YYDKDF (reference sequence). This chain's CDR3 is CATSGGQGAGYGYTF. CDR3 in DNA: TGTGCCACCAGCGGCGGACAGGGAGCTGGCTATGGCTACACCTTC.

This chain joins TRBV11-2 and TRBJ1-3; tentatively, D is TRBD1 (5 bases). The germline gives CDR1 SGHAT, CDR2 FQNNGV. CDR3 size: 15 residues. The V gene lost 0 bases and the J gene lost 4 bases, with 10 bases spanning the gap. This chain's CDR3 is CASSLEGGPGNTIYF. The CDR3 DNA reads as TGTGCCAGCAGCTTAGAGGGGGGACCAGGAAACACCATATATTTT.

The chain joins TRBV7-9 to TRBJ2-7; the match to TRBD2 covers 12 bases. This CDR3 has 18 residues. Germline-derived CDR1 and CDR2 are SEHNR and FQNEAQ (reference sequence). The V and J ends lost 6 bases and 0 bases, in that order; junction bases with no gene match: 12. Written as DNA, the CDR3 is TGTGCCAGCAGTCCACAGGGACTAGCGGGCCCGAGCTCCTACGAGCAGTACTTC. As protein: CASSPQGLAGPSSYEQYF.

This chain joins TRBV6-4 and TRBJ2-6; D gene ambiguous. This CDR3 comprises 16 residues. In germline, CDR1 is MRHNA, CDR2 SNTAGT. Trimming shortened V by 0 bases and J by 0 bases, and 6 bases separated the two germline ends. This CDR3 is CASSDSPRSGANVLTF. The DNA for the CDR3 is TGTGCCAGCAGTGACTCCCCCCGCTCTGGGGCCAACGTCCTGACTTTC.

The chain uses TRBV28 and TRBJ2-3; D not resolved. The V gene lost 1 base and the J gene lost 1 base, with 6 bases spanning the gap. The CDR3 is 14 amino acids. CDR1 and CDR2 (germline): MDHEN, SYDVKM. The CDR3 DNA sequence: TGTGCCAGCAGTTTATCGCAGGGCACAGATACGCAGTATTTT. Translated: CASSLSQGTDTQYF.

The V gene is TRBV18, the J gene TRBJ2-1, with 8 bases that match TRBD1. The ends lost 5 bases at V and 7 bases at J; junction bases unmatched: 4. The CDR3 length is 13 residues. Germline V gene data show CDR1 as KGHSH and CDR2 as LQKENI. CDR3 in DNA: TGTGCCAGCTCAGAGGACAGGGTTAATGAGCAGTTCTTC. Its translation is CASSEDRVNEQFF.

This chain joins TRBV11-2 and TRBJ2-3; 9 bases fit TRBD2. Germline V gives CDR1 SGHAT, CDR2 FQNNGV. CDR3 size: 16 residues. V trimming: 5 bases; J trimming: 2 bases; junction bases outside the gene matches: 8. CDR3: CASSLQRGASTDTQYF. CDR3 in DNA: TGTGCCAGCAGCCTACAGCGGGGGGCCTCCACAGATACGCAGTATTTT.

The CDR3 nucleotides read TGTGCCAGCAGCCCTGACAGGGCCGGGGAGCTGTTTTTT. Protein sequence: CASSPDRAGELFF. The chain joins TRBV11-2 to TRBJ2-2; 7 bases line up with TRBD1. CDR1 and CDR2 (germline): SGHAT, FQNNGV. The CDR3 is 13 residues long. V was pared by 5 bases and J by 6 bases, with 3 bases of the junction left unmatched.

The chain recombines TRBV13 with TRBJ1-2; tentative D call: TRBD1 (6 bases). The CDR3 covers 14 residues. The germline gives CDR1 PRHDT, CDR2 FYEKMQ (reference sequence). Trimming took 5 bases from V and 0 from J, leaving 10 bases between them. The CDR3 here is CASSRQASNYGYTF. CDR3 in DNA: TGTGCCAGCAGCCGACAGGCCTCTAACTATGGCTACACCTTC. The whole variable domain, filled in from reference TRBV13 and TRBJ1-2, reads AAGVIQSPRHLIKEKRETATLKCYPIPRHDTVYWYQQGPGQDPQFLISFYEKMQSDKGSIPDRFSAQQFSDYHSELNMSSLELGDSALYFCASSRQASNYGYTFGSGTRLTVV.

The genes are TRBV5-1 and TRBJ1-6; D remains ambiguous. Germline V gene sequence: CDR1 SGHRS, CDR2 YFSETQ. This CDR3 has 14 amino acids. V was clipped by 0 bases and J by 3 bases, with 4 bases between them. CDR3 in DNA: TGCGCCAGCAGCTTGGATAGCTATAATTCACCCCTCCACTTT. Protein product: CASSLDSYNSPLHF.

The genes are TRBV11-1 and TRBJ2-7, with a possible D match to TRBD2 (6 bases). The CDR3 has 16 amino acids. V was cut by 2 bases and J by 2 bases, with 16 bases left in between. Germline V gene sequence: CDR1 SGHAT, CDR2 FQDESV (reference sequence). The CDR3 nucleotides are TGTGCCAGCAGCTTAAATTTGCGGGACCCACCCTACGAGCAGTACTTC. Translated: CASSLNLRDPPYEQYF.

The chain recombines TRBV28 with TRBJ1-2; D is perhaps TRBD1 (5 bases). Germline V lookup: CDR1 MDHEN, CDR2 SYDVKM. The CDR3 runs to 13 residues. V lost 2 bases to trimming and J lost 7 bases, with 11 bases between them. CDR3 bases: TGTGCCAGCAGTTTAGTCAGGGCTTCTGGCTACACCTTC. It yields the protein CASSLVRASGYTF.

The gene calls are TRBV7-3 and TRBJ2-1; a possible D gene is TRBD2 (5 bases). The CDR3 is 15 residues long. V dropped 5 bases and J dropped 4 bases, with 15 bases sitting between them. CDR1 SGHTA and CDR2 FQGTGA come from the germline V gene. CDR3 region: CASSPRPTGYNEQFF. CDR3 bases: TGTGCCAGCAGCCCACGCCCGACGGGGTACAATGAGCAGTTCTTC.

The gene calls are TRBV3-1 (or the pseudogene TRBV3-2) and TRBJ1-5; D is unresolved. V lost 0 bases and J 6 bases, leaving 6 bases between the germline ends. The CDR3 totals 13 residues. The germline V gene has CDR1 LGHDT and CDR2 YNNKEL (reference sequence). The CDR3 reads CASSQDGGQPQHF. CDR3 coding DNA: TGTGCCAGCAGCCAAGATGGCGGTCAGCCCCAGCATTTT.

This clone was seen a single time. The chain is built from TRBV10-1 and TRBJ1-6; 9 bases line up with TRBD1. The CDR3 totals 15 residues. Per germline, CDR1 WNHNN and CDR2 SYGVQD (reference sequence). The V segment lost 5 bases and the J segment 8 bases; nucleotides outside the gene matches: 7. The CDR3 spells CASSTHRTGDSPLHF. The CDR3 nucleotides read TGCGCCAGCAGTACACATAGGACAGGGGATTCACCCCTCCACTTT.

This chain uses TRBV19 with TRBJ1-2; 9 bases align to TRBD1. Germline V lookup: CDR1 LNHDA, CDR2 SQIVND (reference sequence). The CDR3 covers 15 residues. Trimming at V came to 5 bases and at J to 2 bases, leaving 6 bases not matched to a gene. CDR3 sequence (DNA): TGTGCCAGTAGTTTTCCGGGACAGGGAAACTATGGCTACACCTTC. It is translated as CASSFPGQGNYGYTF.

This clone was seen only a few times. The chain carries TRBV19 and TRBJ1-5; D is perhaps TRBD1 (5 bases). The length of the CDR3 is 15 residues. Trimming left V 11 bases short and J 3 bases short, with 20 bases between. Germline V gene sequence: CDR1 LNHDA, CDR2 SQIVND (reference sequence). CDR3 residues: CASALADGHNQPQHF. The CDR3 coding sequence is TGTGCCTCGGCGTTGGCGGACGGACACAATCAGCCCCAGCATTTT.

The CDR3 loop reads CASSHRDRNTEAFF. The DNA for the CDR3 is TGTGCCAGCAGCCACCGGGACAGGAACACTGAAGCTTTCTTT. The rearrangement joins TRBV3-1 (or the pseudogene TRBV3-2) to TRBJ1-1, with 7 bases that match TRBD1. CDR1 LGHDT and CDR2 YNNKEL come from the germline V gene (reference sequence). CDR3 length: 14 amino acids. Losses at the gene ends were 3 bases for V and 1 base for J; bases not matched to a gene: 2.

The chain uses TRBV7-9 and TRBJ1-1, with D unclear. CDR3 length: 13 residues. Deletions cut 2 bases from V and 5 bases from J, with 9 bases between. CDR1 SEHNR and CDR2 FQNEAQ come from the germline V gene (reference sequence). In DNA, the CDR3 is TGTGCCAGCAGCTTAACTATCCAAACTGAAGCTTTCTTT. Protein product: CASSLTIQTEAFF.

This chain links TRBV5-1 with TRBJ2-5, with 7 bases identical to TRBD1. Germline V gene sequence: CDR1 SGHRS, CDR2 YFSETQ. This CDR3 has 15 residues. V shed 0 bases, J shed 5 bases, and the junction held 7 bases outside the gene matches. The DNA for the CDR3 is TGCGCCAGCAGCTTGGGACAGGGAGTATTGGAGACCCAGTACTTC. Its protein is CASSLGQGVLETQYF.

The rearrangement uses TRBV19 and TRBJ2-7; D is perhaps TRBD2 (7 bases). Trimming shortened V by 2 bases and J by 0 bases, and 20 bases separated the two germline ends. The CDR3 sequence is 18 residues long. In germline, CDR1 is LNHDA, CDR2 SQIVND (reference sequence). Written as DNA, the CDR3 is TGTGCCAGTAGTATACTCCCAATAGGGGGGGCGAGCTCCTACGAGCAGTACTTC. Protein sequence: CASSILPIGGASSYEQYF.

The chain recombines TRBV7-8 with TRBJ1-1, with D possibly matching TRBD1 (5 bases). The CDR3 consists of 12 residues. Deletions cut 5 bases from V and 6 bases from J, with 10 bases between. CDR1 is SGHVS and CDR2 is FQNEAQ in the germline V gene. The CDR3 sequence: CASSLTGAEAFF. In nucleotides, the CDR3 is TGTGCCAGCAGCCTGACGGGGGCTGAAGCTTTCTTT. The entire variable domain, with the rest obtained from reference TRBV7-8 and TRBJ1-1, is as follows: GAGVSQSPRYKVAKRGQDVALRCDPISGHVSLFWYQQALGQGPEFLTYFQNEAQLDKSGLPSDRFFAERPEGSVSTLKIQRTQQEDSAVYLCASSLTGAEAFFGQGTRLTVV.

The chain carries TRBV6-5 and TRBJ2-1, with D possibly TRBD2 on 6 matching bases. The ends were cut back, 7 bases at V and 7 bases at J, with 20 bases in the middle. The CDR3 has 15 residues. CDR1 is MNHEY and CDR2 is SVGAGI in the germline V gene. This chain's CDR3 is CASIRTWGENNEQFF. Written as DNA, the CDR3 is TGTGCCAGCATCCGAACTTGGGGGGAAAATAATGAGCAGTTCTTC.

DNA for the CDR3: TGCGCCCACCCGCTGGAGGTTTTCGAGCAGTACTTC. The encoded protein is CAHPLEVFEQYF. The rearrangement uses TRBV10-1 and TRBJ2-7; perhaps TRBD2 as D (5 bases). The germline V gene has CDR1 WNHNN and CDR2 SYGVQD (reference sequence). V was trimmed by 11 bases and J by 6 bases, leaving 17 bases between them. This CDR3 has 12 residues.

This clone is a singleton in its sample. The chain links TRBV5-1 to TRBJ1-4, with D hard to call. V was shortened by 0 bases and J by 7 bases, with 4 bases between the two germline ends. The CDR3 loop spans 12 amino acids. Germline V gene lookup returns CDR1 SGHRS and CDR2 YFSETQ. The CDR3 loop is CASSLGGEKLFF. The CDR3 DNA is TGCGCCAGCAGCTTGGGCGGTGAAAAACTGTTTTTT.

The CDR3 DNA reads as TGTGCCAGCAGACATAGCGGGGGCCCCTACAATGAGCAGTTCTTC. It codes for CASRHSGGPYNEQFF. This chain connects TRBV11-1 to TRBJ2-1, with 9 bases fitting TRBD2. CDR3 size: 15 residues. Looked up from germline, CDR1 is SGHAT and CDR2 is FQDESV (reference sequence). With V trimmed by 6 bases and J by 2 bases, 5 bases remained unmatched.